Listed here are 11 T cell receptor beta chains from one sample, sequenced in a study of lymphopenia after photon versus proton radiotherapy. This table comes from immunoSEQ multiplex PCR, and its TCRdb copy is limited to in-frame clones, with some not included. The sample contains some 70,000 clones, 87% of which appear only once. The sequenced sample was peripheral blood, obtained from a patient treated with proton-based radiotherapy. The source of these receptors is an elderly man with esophageal cancer.

This chain connects TRBV7-9 to TRBJ1-1; 8 bases agree with TRBD1. The junction had 5 bases not matched to a gene; V was cut back by 2 bases and J by 0 bases. CDR1 is SEHNR and CDR2 is FQNEAQ in the germline V gene (reference sequence). The CDR3 has 16 amino acids. The CDR3 nucleotides are TGTGCCAGCAGCTTATTTACAGGGGGGATGAACACTGAAGCTTTCTTT. This encodes CASSLFTGGMNTEAFF. Filled out from reference TRBV7-9 and TRBJ1-1, the complete variable domain reads DTGVSQNPRHKITKRGQNVTFRCDPISEHNRLYWYRQTLGQGPEFLTYFQNEAQLEKSRLLSDRFSAERPKGSFSTLEIQRTEQGDSAMYLCASSLFTGGMNTEAFFGQGTRLTVV.

The chain couples TRBV19 to TRBJ2-1; 7 nucleotides match TRBD1. Looked up from germline, CDR1 is LNHDA and CDR2 is SQIVND (reference sequence). The CDR3 has 19 amino acids. J gave up 5 bases and V 4 bases, and 20 bases lay outside the gene matches. CDR3 bases: TGTGCCAGTAGTACCCCCCAGGACAGGCCAAAAGGCCTCCACAATGAGCAGTTCTTC. Its translation: CASSTPQDRPKGLHNEQFF.

The chain uses TRBV5-6 and TRBJ1-6, with D perhaps matching TRBD1 (6 bases). Germline V gene data show CDR1 as SGHDT and CDR2 as YYEEEE. V was trimmed by 4 bases and J by 9 bases, leaving 14 bases between them. The CDR3 consists of 14 residues. The CDR3 bases are TGTGCCAGCAGCCCCCGGACAGTGGGTTCACCCCTCCACTTT. It encodes CASSPRTVGSPLHF.

This clone was counted between two and nine times. The V gene is TRBV5-5, the J gene TRBJ1-6, with no clear D. This CDR3 is built from 12 residues. V was pared by 5 bases and J by 5 bases, with 5 bases between. Germline V lookup: CDR1 SGHKS, CDR2 YYEKEE (reference sequence). The CDR3 spells CASSENNSPLHF. Written as DNA, the CDR3 is TGTGCCAGCAGTGAAAATAATTCACCCCTCCACTTT.

The rearrangement links TRBV15 to TRBJ1-6; TRBD1 matches at 7 bases. This CDR3 has 13 residues. The germline gives CDR1 LNHNV, CDR2 YYDKDF (reference sequence). Trimming took 8 bases from V and 6 from J; bases not matched to a gene: 4. The CDR3 DNA is TGTGCCACCGGGACAGAACTTAATTCACCCCTCCACTTT. Translating gives CATGTELNSPLHF.

This chain joins TRBV7-3 and TRBJ1-1; 8 positions match TRBD1. The germline V gene has CDR1 SGHTA and CDR2 FQGTGA. The V segment lost 5 bases and the J segment 11 bases; nucleotides outside the gene matches: 10. CDR3 length equals 13 residues. CDR3 region: CASSGWPGGFAFF. The CDR3 nucleotides read TGTGCCAGCAGCGGTTGGCCAGGGGGCTTCGCTTTCTTT.

The CDR3 DNA reads TGTGCCAGCAGTGAAGAGGCACAGGGGGCCCCTGAAGCTTTCTTT. It yields the protein CASSEEAQGAPEAFF. The J gene is TRBJ1-1, the V gene TRBV6-1, with TRBD1 matching over 9 bases. Germline lookup yields CDR1 MNHNS and CDR2 SASEGT. Germline trimming cut 1 base from V and 6 bases from J; bases unmatched to any gene: 6. The CDR3 length is 15 residues.

This chain joins TRBV6-1 and TRBJ2-1, with a weak D call TRBD2 (6 bases). Per germline, CDR1 MNHNS and CDR2 SASEGT. This CDR3 region has 16 residues. V dropped 3 bases and J dropped 8 bases, with 20 bases sitting between them. This chain's CDR3 is CASSDSGTPGGHEQFF. CDR3 DNA: TGTGCCAGCAGTGATTCTGGCACCCCCGGGGGACATGAGCAGTTCTTC.

The chain links TRBV6-5 to TRBJ2-7; D perhaps matches TRBD1 (5 bases). Looked up from germline, CDR1 is MNHEY and CDR2 is SVGAGI. This CDR3 has 13 residues. Deletions cut 6 bases from V and 4 bases from J, with 13 bases between. CDR3: CASRTRRGYEQYF. The CDR3 DNA reads as TGTGCCAGCAGAACCCGTAGGGGATACGAGCAGTACTTC.

This clone was seen only once. This chain links TRBV11-2 with TRBJ2-3; 7 nucleotides line up with TRBD1. The germline gives CDR1 SGHAT, CDR2 FQNNGV. The CDR3 runs 15 residues. J lost 1 base, V lost 5 bases, and 6 bases had no gene match. The DNA for the CDR3 is TGTGCCAGCAGCCGACAGGGCTTTCGCACAGATACGCAGTATTTT. It yields the protein CASSRQGFRTDTQYF.

This clone was seen at least ten times. V gene TRBV2 combines with J gene TRBJ2-7; D gene unclear. Trimming shortened V by 8 bases and J by 3 bases, and 11 bases separated the two germline ends. In germline, CDR1 is SNHLY, CDR2 FYNNEI. CDR3 size: 12 residues. CDR3 amino acids: CASQATVYEQYF. Written as DNA, the CDR3 is TGTGCCAGCCAAGCAACAGTCTACGAGCAGTACTTC.